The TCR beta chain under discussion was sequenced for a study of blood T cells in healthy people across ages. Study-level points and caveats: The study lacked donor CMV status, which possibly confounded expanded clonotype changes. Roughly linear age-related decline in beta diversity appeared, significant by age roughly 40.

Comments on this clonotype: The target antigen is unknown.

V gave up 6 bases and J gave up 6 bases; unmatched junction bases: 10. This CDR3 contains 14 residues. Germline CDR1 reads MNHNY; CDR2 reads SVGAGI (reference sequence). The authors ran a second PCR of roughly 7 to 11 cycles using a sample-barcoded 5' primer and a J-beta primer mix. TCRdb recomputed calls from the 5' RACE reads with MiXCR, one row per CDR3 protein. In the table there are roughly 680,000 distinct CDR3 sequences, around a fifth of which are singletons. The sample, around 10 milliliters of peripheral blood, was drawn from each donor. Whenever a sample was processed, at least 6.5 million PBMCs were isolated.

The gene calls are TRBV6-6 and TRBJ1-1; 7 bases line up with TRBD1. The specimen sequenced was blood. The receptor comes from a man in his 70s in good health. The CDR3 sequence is CASRLQGRGAEAFF. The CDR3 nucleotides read TGTGCCAGCAGGCTACAGGGGCGGGGGGCTGAAGCTTTCTTT.